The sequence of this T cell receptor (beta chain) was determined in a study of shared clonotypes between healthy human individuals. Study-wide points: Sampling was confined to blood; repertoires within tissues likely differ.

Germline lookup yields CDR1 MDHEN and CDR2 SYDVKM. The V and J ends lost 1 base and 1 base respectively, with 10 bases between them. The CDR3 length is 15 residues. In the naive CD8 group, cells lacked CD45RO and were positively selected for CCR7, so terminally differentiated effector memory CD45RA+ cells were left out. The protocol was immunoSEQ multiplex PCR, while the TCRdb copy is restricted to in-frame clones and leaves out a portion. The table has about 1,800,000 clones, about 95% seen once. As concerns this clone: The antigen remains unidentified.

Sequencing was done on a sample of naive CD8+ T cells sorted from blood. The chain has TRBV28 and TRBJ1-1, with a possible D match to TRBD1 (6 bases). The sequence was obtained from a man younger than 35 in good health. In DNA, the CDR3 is TGTGCCAGCAGTTTATATCTGGACAGGAACACTGAAGCTTTCTTT. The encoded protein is CASSLYLDRNTEAFF.